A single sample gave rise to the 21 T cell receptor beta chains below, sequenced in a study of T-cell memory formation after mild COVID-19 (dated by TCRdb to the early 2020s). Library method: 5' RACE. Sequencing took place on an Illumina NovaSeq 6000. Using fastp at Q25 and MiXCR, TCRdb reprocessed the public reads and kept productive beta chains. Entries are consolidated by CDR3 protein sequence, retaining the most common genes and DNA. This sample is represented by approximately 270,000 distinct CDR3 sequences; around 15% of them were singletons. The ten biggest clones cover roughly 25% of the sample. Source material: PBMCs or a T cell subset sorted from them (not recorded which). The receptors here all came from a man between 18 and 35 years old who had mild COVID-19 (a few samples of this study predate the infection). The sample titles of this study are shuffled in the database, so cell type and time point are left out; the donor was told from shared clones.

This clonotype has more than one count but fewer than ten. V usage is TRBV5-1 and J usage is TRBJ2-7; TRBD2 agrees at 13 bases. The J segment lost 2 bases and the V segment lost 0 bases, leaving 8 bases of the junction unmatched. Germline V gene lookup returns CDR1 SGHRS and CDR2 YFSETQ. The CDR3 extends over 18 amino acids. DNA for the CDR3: TGCGCCAGCAGCTTGGCCCCTACTAGCGGGGGGGCCGCCTACGAGCAGTACTTC. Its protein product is CASSLAPTSGGAAYEQYF.

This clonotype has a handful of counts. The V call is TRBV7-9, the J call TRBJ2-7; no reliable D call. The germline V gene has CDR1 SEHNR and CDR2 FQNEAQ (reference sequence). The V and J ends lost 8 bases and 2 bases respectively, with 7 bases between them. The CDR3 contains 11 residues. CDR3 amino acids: CASAQTYEQYF. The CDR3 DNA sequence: TGTGCCAGCGCACAGACCTACGAGCAGTACTTC.

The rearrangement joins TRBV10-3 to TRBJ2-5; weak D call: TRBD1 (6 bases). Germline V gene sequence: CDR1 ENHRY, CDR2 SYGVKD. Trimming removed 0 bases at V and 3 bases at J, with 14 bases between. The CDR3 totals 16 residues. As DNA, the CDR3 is TGTGCCATCAGTGAGTCCCAACCAGAGGGGGAAGAGACCCAGTACTTC. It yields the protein CAISESQPEGEETQYF.

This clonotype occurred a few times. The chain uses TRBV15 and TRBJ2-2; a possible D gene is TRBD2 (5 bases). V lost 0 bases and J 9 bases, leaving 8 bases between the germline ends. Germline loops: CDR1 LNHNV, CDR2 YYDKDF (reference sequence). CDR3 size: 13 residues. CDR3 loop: CATSRDEGRELFF. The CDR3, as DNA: TGTGCCACCAGCAGAGATGAGGGCCGGGAGCTGTTTTTT.

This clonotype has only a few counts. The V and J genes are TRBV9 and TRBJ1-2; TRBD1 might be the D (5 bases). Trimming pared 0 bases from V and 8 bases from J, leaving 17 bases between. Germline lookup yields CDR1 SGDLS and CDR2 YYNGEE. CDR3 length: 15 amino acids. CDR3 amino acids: CASSVVGGQRGGYTF. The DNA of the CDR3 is TGTGCCAGCAGCGTAGTAGGAGGCCAGAGGGGAGGCTACACCTTC.

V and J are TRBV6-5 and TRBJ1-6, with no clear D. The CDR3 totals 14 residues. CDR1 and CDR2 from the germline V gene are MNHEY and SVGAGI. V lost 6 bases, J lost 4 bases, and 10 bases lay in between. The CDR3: CASRGRLYNSPLHF. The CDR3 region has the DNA TGTGCCAGCAGGGGGAGGCTTTATAATTCACCCCTCCACTTT.

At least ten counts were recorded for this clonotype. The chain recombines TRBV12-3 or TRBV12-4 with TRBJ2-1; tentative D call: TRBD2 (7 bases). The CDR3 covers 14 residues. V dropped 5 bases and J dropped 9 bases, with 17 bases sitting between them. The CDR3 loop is CASSPQAGAGEQFF. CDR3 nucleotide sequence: TGTGCCAGCAGTCCGCAGGCGGGGGCTGGTGAGCAGTTCTTC.

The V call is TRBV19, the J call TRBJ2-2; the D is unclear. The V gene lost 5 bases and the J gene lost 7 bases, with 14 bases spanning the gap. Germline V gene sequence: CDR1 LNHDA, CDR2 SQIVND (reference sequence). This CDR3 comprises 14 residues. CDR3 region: CASSAASLGGELFF. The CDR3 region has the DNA TGTGCCAGTAGTGCAGCCTCCTTGGGCGGGGAGCTGTTTTTT. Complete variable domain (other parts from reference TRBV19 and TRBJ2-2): DGGITQSPKYLFRKEGQNVTLSCEQNLNHDAMYWYRQDPGQGLRLIYYSQIVNDFQKGDIAEGYSVSREKKESFPLTVTSAQKNPTAFYLCASSAASLGGELFFGEGSRLTVL.

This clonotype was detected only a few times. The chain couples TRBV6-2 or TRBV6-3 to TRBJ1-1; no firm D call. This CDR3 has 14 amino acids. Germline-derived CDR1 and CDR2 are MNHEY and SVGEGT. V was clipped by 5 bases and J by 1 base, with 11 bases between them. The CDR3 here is CASSSLGPNTEAFF. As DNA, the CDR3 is TGTGCCAGCAGTAGTTTGGGTCCGAACACTGAAGCTTTCTTT.

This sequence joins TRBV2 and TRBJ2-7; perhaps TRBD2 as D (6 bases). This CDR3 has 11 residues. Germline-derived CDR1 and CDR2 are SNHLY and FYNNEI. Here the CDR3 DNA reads TGTGCCAGCAGTTTCACGGGAGCCGCCTCCGTC. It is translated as CASSFTGAASV.

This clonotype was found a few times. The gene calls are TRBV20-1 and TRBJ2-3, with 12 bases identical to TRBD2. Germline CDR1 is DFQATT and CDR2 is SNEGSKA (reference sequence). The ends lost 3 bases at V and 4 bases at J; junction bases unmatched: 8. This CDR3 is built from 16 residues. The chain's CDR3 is CSARASGGAISDTQYF. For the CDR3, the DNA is TGCAGTGCTAGGGCTAGCGGGGGGGCTATCTCAGATACGCAGTATTTT.

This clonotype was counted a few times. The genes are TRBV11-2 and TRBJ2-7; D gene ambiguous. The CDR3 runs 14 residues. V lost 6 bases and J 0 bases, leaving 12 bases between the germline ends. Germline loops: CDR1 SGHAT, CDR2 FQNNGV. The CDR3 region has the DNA TGTGCCAGCAGTCGGACGAGGAGCTCCTACGAGCAGTACTTC. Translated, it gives CASSRTRSSYEQYF.

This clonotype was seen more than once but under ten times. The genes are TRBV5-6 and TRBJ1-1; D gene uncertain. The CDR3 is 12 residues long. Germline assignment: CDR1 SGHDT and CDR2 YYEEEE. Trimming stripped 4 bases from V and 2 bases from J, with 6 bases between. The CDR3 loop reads CASSEDNTEAFF. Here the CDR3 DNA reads TGTGCCAGCAGCGAGGATAACACTGAAGCTTTCTTT.

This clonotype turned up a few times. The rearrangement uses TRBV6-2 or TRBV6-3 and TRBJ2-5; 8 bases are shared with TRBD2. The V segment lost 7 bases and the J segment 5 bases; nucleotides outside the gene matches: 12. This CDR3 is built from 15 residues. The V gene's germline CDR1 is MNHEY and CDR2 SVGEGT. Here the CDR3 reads CASTRPPVAGETQYF. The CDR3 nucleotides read TGTGCCAGCACCCGGCCCCCGGTAGCGGGGGAGACCCAGTACTTC.

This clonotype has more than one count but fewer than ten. Written as DNA, the CDR3 is TGTGCCAGCAGCCAAGTGGGAATTGGGGAGACCCAGTACTTC. Its translation: CASSQVGIGETQYF. This chain connects TRBV4-2 to TRBJ2-5, with D uncertain. The V and J ends lost 1 base and 5 bases respectively, with 11 bases between them. The CDR3 contains 14 residues. Germline V gene data show CDR1 as LGHNA and CDR2 as YNFKEQ.

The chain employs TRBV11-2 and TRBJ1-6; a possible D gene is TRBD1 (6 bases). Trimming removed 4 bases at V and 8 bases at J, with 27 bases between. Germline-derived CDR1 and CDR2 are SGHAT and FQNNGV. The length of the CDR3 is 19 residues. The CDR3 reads CASSSQKRDILGDYSPLHF. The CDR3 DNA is TGTGCCAGCAGCTCACAAAAAAGGGACATCTTAGGGGACTATTCACCCCTCCACTTT.

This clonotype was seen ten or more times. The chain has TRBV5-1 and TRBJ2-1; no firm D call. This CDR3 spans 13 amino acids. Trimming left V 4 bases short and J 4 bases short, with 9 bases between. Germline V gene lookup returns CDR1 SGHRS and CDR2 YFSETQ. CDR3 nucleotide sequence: TGCGCCAGCAGCAGTACCTCTTACAATGAGCAGTTCTTC. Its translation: CASSSTSYNEQFF.

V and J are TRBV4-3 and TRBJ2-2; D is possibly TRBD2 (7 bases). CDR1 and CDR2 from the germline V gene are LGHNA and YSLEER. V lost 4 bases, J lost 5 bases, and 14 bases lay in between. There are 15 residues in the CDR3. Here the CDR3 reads CASSPWGGHTGELFF. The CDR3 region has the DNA TGCGCCAGCAGCCCCTGGGGGGGCCATACCGGGGAGCTGTTTTTT.

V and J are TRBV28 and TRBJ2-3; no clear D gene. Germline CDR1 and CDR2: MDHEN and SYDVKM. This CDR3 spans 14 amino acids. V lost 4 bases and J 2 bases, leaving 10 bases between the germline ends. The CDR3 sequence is CASSYPPLTDTQYF. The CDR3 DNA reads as TGTGCCAGCAGTTACCCTCCCCTCACAGATACGCAGTATTTT.

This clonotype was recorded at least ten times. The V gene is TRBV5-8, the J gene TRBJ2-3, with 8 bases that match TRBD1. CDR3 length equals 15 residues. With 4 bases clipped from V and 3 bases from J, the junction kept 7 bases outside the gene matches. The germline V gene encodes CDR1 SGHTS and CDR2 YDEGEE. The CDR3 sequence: CASSHGQGGTDTQYF. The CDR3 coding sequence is TGTGCCAGCAGCCACGGACAGGGAGGAACAGATACGCAGTATTTT. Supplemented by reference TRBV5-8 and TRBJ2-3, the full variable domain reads EAGVTQSPTHLIKTRGQQATLRCSPISGHTSVYWYQQALGLGLQFLLWYDEGEERNRGNFPPRFSGRQFPNYSSELNVNALELEDSALYLCASSHGQGGTDTQYFGPGTRLTVL.

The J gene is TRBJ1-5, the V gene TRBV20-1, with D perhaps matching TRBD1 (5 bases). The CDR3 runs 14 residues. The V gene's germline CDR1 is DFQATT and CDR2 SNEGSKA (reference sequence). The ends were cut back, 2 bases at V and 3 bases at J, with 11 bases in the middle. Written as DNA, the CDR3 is TGCAGTGCTAGATCAGGGATGGACAATCAGCCCCAGCATTTT. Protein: CSARSGMDNQPQHF.